A selection of T cell receptor beta chains follows, all from one sample in a study of cytomegalovirus exposure and HLA in healthy donors. The protocol was immunoSEQ multiplex PCR, while the TCRdb copy is restricted to in-frame clones and leaves out a portion. The sample has under 150,000 clones, just under 85% seen once. Input material: PBMCs. These receptors were collected from a young man in good health and CMV-seropositive. Both conserved end residues are trimmed from each CDR3.

TRBJ1-4	TRBV5-1	ASSLVAGVEEKLF
TRBJ2-5	TRBV6-1	ASSEVGGWETQY
TRBJ2-6	TRBV18	ASSPGTASGANVLT
TRBJ1-6	TRBV28	ASSLGQYNSPLH
TRBJ2-2	TRBV19	ASSPNTDYGGELF
TRBJ2-7	TRBV6-1	ASSEVTGSYEQY
TRBJ1-1	TRBV6-6	ASSSTGGGTEAF
TRBJ2-7	TRBV7-2	ASNPTRDTYEQY
TRBJ1-3	TRBV6-5	ATSGAGNTIY
TRBJ2-1	TRBV7-9	ASSSGGLAETNEQF
TRBJ2-4	TRBV2	ASSEEQRGGGKAVNIQY
TRBJ2-3	TRBV11-2	ASSSQRVGTDTQY
TRBJ2-7	TRBV5-1	ASSSTPGTSDGEQY
TRBJ1-1	TRBV11-2	ASSLWTGMNTEAF
TRBJ2-5	TRBV18	ASSPPGQGETQY
TRBJ1-4	TRBV9	ASSVGGGQGGEKLF
TRBJ2-1	TRBV5-4	ASSLRLSGNNEQF
TRBJ2-1	TRBV19	ASSIGRVPNEQF
TRBJ1-1	TRBV28	ASSLEVRVGTEAF
TRBJ2-7	TRBV6-5	ASSDQGSSYEQY
TRBJ2-1	TRBV9	ASSLGLNNEQF
TRBJ2-1	TRBV2	ASTRGGSSYNEQF
TRBJ2-3	TRBV15	ATSQTRVDTQY
TRBJ2-5	TRBV9	ASSVGGIHQETQY
TRBJ1-5	TRBV11-1	ASSRDVHQPQH
TRBJ2-7	TRBV6-1	ASSERRTGLGTEQY
TRBJ2-5	TRBV5-4	ASSSYNQETQY
TRBJ2-7	TRBV7-9	ASSRWGGREEQY
TRBJ2-3	TRBV5-1	ASSLLSRSTDTQY
TRBJ2-1	TRBV7-7	ASSLEWGDEQF